Listed below are T cell receptor beta chains from one sample, sequenced in a study of human T cells and chemical hapten exposure. From the RACE reads, TCRdb called clonotypes with MiXCR, one entry per CDR3 protein. The sample records some 77,000 distinct CDR3 sequences, approximately 8.6% being singletons. The specimen was whole blood. The receptors were sampled from a female donor in good health. Some clones in this sample may be carry-over from other donors' samples. Both conserved end residues are part of each CDR3. The order of the fields is D gene, clone size, J gene, V gene, CDR3 DNA, CDR3 protein. D genes are given only for firm matches. Some rows mark clone size as missing; the rest say once, few, many or name a class of expanded clone.

NA,many,TRBJ2-3,TRBV5-1,TGCGCCAGCAGCCGAGAGAGGGCAGATACGCAGTATTTT,CASSRERADTQYF
NA,few,TRBJ1-1,TRBV20-1,TGCAGTGCTAGGAGGCCTGCCGGAGGGATGAACACTGAAGCTTTCTTT,CSARRPAGGMNTEAFF
NA,few,TRBJ1-5,TRBV29-1,TGCAGCGTTGCAGGGCACAATCAGCCCCAGCATTTT,CSVAGHNQPQHF
NA,few,TRBJ2-3,TRBV19,TGTGCCACCCGGACAGATCCTACTAGCACAGATACGCAGTATTTT,CATRTDPTSTDTQYF
TRBD1,few,TRBJ1-1,TRBV6-2/TRBV6-3,TGTGCCAGCAGTGGACTCCCTAGGGGGCACACTGAAGCTTTCTTT,CASSGLPRGHTEAFF
TRBD1,many,TRBJ2-1,TRBV7-2,TGTGCCAGCAGCTTAGTTTGGACAGGGGGTAGCAATGAGCAGTTCTTC,CASSLVWTGGSNEQFF
NA,many,TRBJ2-7,TRBV5-1,TGCGCCAGCAGCGCACAGGGTCACGAGCAGTACTTC,CASSAQGHEQYF
NA,many,TRBJ2-3,TRBV7-8,TGTGCCAGCAGCTTAGGGGCAGGACCGCAGGGGGATACGCAGTATTTT,CASSLGAGPQGDTQYF
NA,many,TRBJ1-4,TRBV6-6,TGTGCCAGCAGTTACGTCACAGGGCTTAATGAAAAACTGTTTTTT,CASSYVTGLNEKLFF
TRBD1,NA,TRBJ2-7,TRBV19,TGTGCCAGTAGTCGGGACAGGCAGTACGAGCAGTACTTC,CASSRDRQYEQYF
NA,many,TRBJ2-3,TRBV5-1,TGCGCCAGCAGCTTGGAGGGTTTCACAGATACGCAGTATTTT,CASSLEGFTDTQYF
NA,many,TRBJ2-3,TRBV6-6,TGTGCCAGCAGTTACAGGGAAACAGATACGCAGTATTTT,CASSYRETDTQYF
NA,many,TRBJ2-7,TRBV20-1,TGCAGTGCTAGGTTACAGGGAGGCCCCTACGAGCAGTACTTC,CSARLQGGPYEQYF
TRBD1,many,TRBJ1-2,TRBV7-8,TGTGCCAGCAGCCCCCGACAGGGGGCGCAGAATGGCTACACCTTC,CASSPRQGAQNGYTF
TRBD1,many,TRBJ2-7,TRBV3-1,TGTGCCAGCACCCAGGGGCAGGGGGCCTACGAGCAGTACTTC,CASTQGQGAYEQYF
TRBD2,many,TRBJ2-5,TRBV7-8,TGTGCCAGCAGCTCCGGGACTAGCGCAGAGACCCAGTACTTC,CASSSGTSAETQYF